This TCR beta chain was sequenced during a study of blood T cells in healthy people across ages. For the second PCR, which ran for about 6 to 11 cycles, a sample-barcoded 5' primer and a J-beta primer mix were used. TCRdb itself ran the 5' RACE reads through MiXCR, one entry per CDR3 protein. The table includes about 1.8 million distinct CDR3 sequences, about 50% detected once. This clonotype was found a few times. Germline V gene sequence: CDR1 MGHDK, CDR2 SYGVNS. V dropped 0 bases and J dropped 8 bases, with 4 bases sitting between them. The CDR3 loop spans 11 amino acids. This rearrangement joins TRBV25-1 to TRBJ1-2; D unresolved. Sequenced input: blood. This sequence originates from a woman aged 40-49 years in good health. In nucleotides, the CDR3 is TGTGCCAGCAGTGAATATGAAGGCTACACCTTC. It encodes CASSEYEGYTF.